This section outlines one TCR beta chain sequence together with its context. Its antigen is still unknown. TCRdb keeps only in-frame clones here, not all; method: immunoSEQ multiplex PCR. The table shows roughly 48,000 clones, with 88% occurring only once. This CDR3 has 13 residues. Trimming took 2 bases from V and 3 from J, leaving 8 bases between them. CDR1 is MNHEY, CDR2 SVGAGI, per germline. The data derive from a study of cytomegalovirus exposure and HLA in healthy donors. Study conclusions and caveats: Accounts indicate the classifier identified cytomegalovirus status with strong specificity and sensitivity. The investigators catalogued some 160 TCR beta chains as cytomegalovirus-associated.

The gene calls are TRBV6-5 and TRBJ2-7, with D maybe TRBD2 (5 bases). Source material: PBMCs. This receptor was taken from a woman aged 25 to 39 in good health and CMV-seronegative. In DNA, the CDR3 is TGTGCCAGCAGTTACAGGGAGAACTACGAGCAGTACTTC. Protein sequence: CASSYRENYEQYF.